This T cell receptor beta chain was documented in a study of cytomegalovirus exposure and HLA in healthy donors. Vbeta (60) and Jbeta (13) primers were used in the PCR. This table comes from immunoSEQ multiplex PCR, and its TCRdb copy is limited to in-frame clones, with some not included. The profile covers 55,000 to 80,000 clones, with roughly 80% appearing a single time and nearly 7.5% taken by the ten largest. The clonotype was recovered from a woman aged 25 to 39 in good health and CMV-seropositive. The specimen was PBMCs.

CDR3 loop: CASSQLAGGVQETQYF. DNA for the CDR3: TGTGCCAGCAGTCAACTAGCGGGAGGAGTGCAAGAGACCCAGTACTTC. The gene calls are TRBV28 and TRBJ2-5; the match to TRBD2 covers 12 bases. The CDR3 spans 16 residues. V trimming: 5 bases; J trimming: 2 bases; junction bases outside the gene matches: 6. Germline CDR1 is MDHEN and CDR2 is SYDVKM.